The next 3 T cell receptor beta chains were all read from a single sample in a study of blood T cell repertoires in COVID-19. The protocol was immunoSEQ multiplex PCR, while the TCRdb copy is restricted to in-frame clones and leaves out a portion. Of roughly 320,000 clones in the sample, over 75% were seen once. Sequencing used PBMCs or T cells enriched from blood (not recorded which). These receptors all stem from a man aged 30 to 39 who had recovered from COVID-19.

V usage is TRBV6-1 and J usage is TRBJ1-1; tentatively, D is TRBD1 (6 bases). V was pared by 4 bases and J by 6 bases, with 21 bases between. Germline CDR1 reads MNHNS; CDR2 reads SASEGT. The CDR3 has 16 amino acids. This chain's CDR3 is CASSGGVGRGLAEAFF. CDR3 in DNA: TGTGCCAGCAGTGGGGGAGTCGGCAGGGGCCTCGCTGAAGCTTTCTTT.

The rearrangement uses TRBV5-1 and TRBJ2-1; 8 nucleotides agree with TRBD2. The trim removed 3 bases at V and 1 base at J, leaving 12 bases unmatched. The CDR3 extends over 18 amino acids. The germline CDR1 and CDR2 sequences are SGHRS and YFSETQ. CDR3 sequence reads: CASSYSSGYRISYNEQFF. Here the CDR3 DNA reads TGCGCCAGCAGCTACTCTAGCGGGTATCGGATTTCCTACAATGAGCAGTTCTTC.

The genes are TRBV6-5 and TRBJ2-6; the match to TRBD2 covers 8 bases. V shed 4 bases and J 0 bases; nucleotides not matched to a gene: 2. CDR3 length: 16 residues. CDR1 MNHEY and CDR2 SVGAGI come from the germline V gene. The CDR3 bases are TGTGCCAGCAGTTCGGGGGGGCCCTCTGGGGCCAACGTCCTGACTTTC. Amino acids: CASSSGGPSGANVLTF.